This TCR beta chain was captured by sequencing in a study of cytomegalovirus exposure and HLA in healthy donors. Background on the study: HLA-typed donors were the source of around 77 million unique TCRs held in an early data release.

Both 60 Vbeta primers and 13 Jbeta primers went into the PCR. Authors' methods: The count from a later analysis was tens of millions of unique TCR beta chains, around 11 million of them shared. Sequenced by immunoSEQ multiplex PCR; TCRdb stores in-frame clones only, minus some. D and trimming come from the DNA, and the V and J calls and clone size come from that table. The repertoire holds 60,000 to 90,000 clones, with 80% to 90% as singletons. Germline CDR1 is MGHRA and CDR2 is YSYEKL. This CDR3 comprises 17 residues. Trimming left V 2 bases short and J 2 bases short, with 13 bases between. The chain uses TRBV4-1 and TRBJ2-6, with unresolved D. The sequenced material came from PBMCs. This sequence was found in a man in his 70s in good health and CMV-seropositive. The CDR3 nucleotides are TGCGCCAGCAGCCAACCCCCTTCGGGTACTGGGGCCAACGTCCTGACTTTC. This translates into CASSQPPSGTGANVLTF.